These 6 T cell receptor beta chains were sequenced from one sample in a study of T cells in localized non-small cell lung cancer. TCRdb's copy holds only in-frame clones and misses some; the assay was immunoSEQ multiplex PCR. The sample has 45,000 to 65,000 clones, around three quarters seen once; the top ten hold about 4.5%. Material: PBMCs, obtained before any cancer treatment. These receptors were obtained from a woman aged 40-70 years with stage II lung adenocarcinoma.

This sequence joins TRBV6-6 and TRBJ2-1; 8 nucleotides match TRBD2. The trim removed 6 bases at V and 7 bases at J, leaving 14 bases unmatched. Germline CDR1 reads MNHNY; CDR2 reads SVGAGI (reference sequence). CDR3 length: 16 amino acids. The chain's CDR3 is CASSSGTSNLENEQFF. The DNA for the CDR3 is TGTGCCAGCAGCTCCGGGACTAGTAATTTAGAAAATGAGCAGTTCTTC.

The chain recombines TRBV9 with TRBJ2-7, with D possibly matching TRBD2 (7 bases). CDR3 length: 17 amino acids. Trimming shortened V by 4 bases and J by 3 bases, and 23 bases separated the two germline ends. Germline V lookup: CDR1 SGDLS, CDR2 YYNGEE. CDR3 bases: TGTGCCAGCAGCCCAGATTTGGGGGGGGCCTCCCTCTACGAGCAGTACTTC. Residues: CASSPDLGGASLYEQYF. The full variable domain, its missing parts supplied by reference TRBV9 and TRBJ2-7, is DSGVTQTPKHLITATGQRVTLRCSPRSGDLSVYWYQQSLDQGLQFLIQYYNGEERAKGNILERFSAQQFPDLHSELNLSSLELGDSALYFCASSPDLGGASLYEQYFGPGTRLTVT.

The chain has TRBV27 and TRBJ1-1, with TRBD1 matching 8 bases. The CDR3 runs 16 residues. Germline V CDR1 and CDR2: MNHEY, SMNVEV (reference sequence). The ends lost 4 bases at V and 5 bases at J; junction bases unmatched: 12. CDR3 loop: CASSSWTGIGETEAFF. The CDR3 nucleotides are TGTGCCAGCAGTTCCTGGACAGGGATTGGGGAGACTGAAGCTTTCTTT.

The V and J genes are TRBV2 and TRBJ1-4; D not certain. CDR3 length: 13 amino acids. In germline, CDR1 is SNHLY, CDR2 FYNNEI. The V gene lost 7 bases and the J gene lost 2 bases, with 8 bases spanning the gap. CDR3 sequence reads: CASIRDTNEKLFF. The CDR3 coding sequence is TGTGCCAGCATAAGGGATACTAATGAAAAACTGTTTTTT.

This clone was observed a handful of times. The chain is built from TRBV6-1 and TRBJ1-2; D remains unclear. The CDR3 has 13 residues. V lost 0 bases and J 8 bases, leaving 10 bases between the germline ends. CDR1 and CDR2 (germline): MNHNS, SASEGT. The CDR3 DNA reads TGTGCCAGCAGTGAAGCCGAAGGCTGGGGCTACACCTTC. Amino acids: CASSEAEGWGYTF.

This rearrangement joins TRBV18 to TRBJ1-1, with D maybe TRBD1 (6 bases). The CDR3 contains 15 residues. Germline CDR1 and CDR2: KGHSH and LQKENI. V gave up 5 bases and J gave up 2 bases, with 15 bases separating them. In DNA, the CDR3 is TGTGCCAGCTCATCGGTATTACAGGGAAACACTGAAGCTTTCTTT. It is translated as CASSSVLQGNTEAFF.